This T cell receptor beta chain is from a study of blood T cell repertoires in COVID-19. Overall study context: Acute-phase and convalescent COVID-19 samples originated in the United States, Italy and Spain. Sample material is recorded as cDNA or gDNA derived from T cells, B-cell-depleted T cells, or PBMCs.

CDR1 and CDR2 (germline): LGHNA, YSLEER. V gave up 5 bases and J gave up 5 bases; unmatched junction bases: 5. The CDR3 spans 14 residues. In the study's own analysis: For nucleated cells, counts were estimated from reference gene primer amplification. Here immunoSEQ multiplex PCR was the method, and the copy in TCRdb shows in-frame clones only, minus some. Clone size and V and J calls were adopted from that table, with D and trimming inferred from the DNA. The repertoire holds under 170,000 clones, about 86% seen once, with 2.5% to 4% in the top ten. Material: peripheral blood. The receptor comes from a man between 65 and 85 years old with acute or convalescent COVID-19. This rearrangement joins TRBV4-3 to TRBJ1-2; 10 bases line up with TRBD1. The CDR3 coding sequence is TGCGCCAGCAGCATCGGGACAGGGGAATATGGCTACACCTTC. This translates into CASSIGTGEYGYTF.